This section outlines one TCR beta chain sequence together with its context. The antigen is undetermined. Assay: immunoSEQ multiplex PCR; the TCRdb copy retains only in-frame clones and omits some. The sample carries approximately 4,200 clones, around 72% recorded once. Between the mid-2010s and the late 2010s, patients underwent resection in Japan or China. This entry is derived from a study of immune evolution from preneoplasia to lung adenocarcinoma. Notes on the study in general: Normal lung had highest clonality; later lesions appeared denser, more diverse.

There are 16 residues in the CDR3. V was pared by 0 bases and J by 5 bases, with 7 bases of the junction left unmatched. CDR1 and CDR2 (germline): SEHNR, FQNEAQ (reference sequence). The sample comprised FFPE adjacent normal lung tissue. The chain employs TRBV7-9 and TRBJ2-7; 10 bases map to TRBD2. The source is an older donor with lung adenocarcinoma. The CDR3 sequence: CASSLAASGSVNEQYF. Here the CDR3 DNA reads TGTGCCAGCAGCTTAGCGGCTAGCGGGAGTGTAAACGAGCAGTACTTC.